Detailed here is one T cell receptor (beta chain). What it recognizes is unknown. Deep-level running was used for the assay. TCRdb's copy holds only in-frame clones and misses some; the assay was immunoSEQ multiplex PCR. The repertoire holds 2 million to 2.5 million clones, with 90% to 95% as singletons. The data derive from a study of shared clonotypes between healthy human individuals. The overall study: Each donor contributed plates that comprised three CD4 naive, three CD4 memory, two CD8 naive and one CD8 memory.

Study-level points and caveats: Clonotypes that were shared across a few donors made up approximately 5.1% of naive CD4 clonotypes. Naive subsets tended to show greater estimated richness than memory subsets.

The CDR3 is 15 amino acids. Trimming removed 6 bases from V and 0 bases from J, with 12 bases in between. Germline V gene sequence: CDR1 LNHDA, CDR2 SQIVND (reference sequence). Terminally differentiated effector memory CD45RA+ cells were left out of the naive CD8 fraction, which was CD45RO-negative and positively selected for CCR7. V is TRBV19 and J is TRBJ2-1, with D possibly TRBD1 on 5 matching bases. This receptor was identified in a young man in good health. Some clones in this sample may be carry-over from other donors' samples. Source material: naive CD8+ T cells from PBMCs. DNA for the CDR3: TGTGCCAGTAGAGACGAGACAGTCTCCTACAATGAGCAGTTCTTC. Translating it yields CASRDETVSYNEQFF.